This T cell receptor beta chain was recorded in a study of identical twins (dated by TCRdb to 2015 to 2016). Looking at the study overall: To test whether fetal clonotypes persist, this study deep-sequenced TCR alpha and beta repertoires from monozygotic twins, from unrelated adults of various ages, and from cord blood. To rule out contamination, replicate twin experiments were performed at different times with different library preparation protocols. What the authors observed across the whole study: The excess sharing between twins in beta out-of-frame sequences was weaker because fewer shared sequences reduced the signal-to-noise ratio. In monozygotic twins, recombination models systematically underestimated out-of-frame TCR alpha sharing, but the models matched the sharing seen between unrelated individuals. Because the same donors could not be followed over many years, conclusions were based on cross-sectional statistical analysis. Abundant cord blood beta clonotypes had fewer insertions, young adult naive repertoires showed a similar but weaker trend, and memory repertoires showed no such trend. Invariant T cells such as MAIT and iNKT could partly confound zero-insertion analyses, although diverse VJ usage argued against such confounding for most clonotypes. Compared with coincidental sharing between unrelated individuals, an excess of low generation-probability sequences was observed among out-of-frame TCR alpha sequences shared between twins.

The trim is 0 bases for V and 3 bases for J, with a gap of 11 bases between the germline ends. CDR1 LGHDT and CDR2 YNNKEL were looked up in the germline V gene (reference sequence). The CDR3 holds 15 amino acids from the cysteine to the phenylalanine. Only the CDR3 DNA is retained, 45 bases long and in frame from the first base. Library creation used 5' RACE. Data came from an Illumina HiSeq 2000. A universal primer binding site was added through template switching, and the final cDNA carried a unique molecular identifier so that TCR cDNA molecules could be counted accurately. Specific primers in the conserved constant-segment region were used to synthesize first-strand cDNA for TCR alpha and beta chains. Each cDNA library was double barcoded, with a SMART-Mk sample barcode plus Illumina barcodes, to control for contamination. TruSeq adapter sequences and Illumina sample barcodes were added in two successive PCR steps. The Illumina HiSeq platform was used with custom primers to sequence TCR alpha and beta cDNA libraries. The study's own analysis went as follows. MiGEC processed the raw reads to extract unique molecular identifiers, while MiXCR was used to determine the CDR3 positions. For each individual, recombination models were inferred using an EM algorithm with the repgenHMM and IGoR tools. The tcR package in R was used for shared clonotype analysis, with sharing normalized by the product of cloneset sizes. Out-of-frame nonproductive sequences were analyzed to study raw recombination free of thymic and clonal selection effects. TCRdb cleaned the public reads at Q25 with fastp, built clones with MiXCR and kept in-frame beta chains. For every CDR3 protein sequence, its rows merge into one entry that carries the most common genes and DNA. The V and J calls, along with clone size, are taken from TCRdb and not from the paper's own processing. The table for this sample lists 700,000 or so distinct CDR3 sequences; around 8.6% of them were counted only once. The ten top clones hold more than 0.75% of the sample.

Only healthy Caucasian donors were included. Three pairs of female monozygotic twins, all aged about 18 to 30 years, were included in the twin cohort. Peripheral blood mononuclear cells were used as the source from which RNA for TCR libraries was isolated. In this sample, this clonotype turned up many times. It lacks a known antigen. Base quality data are lacking; no much larger clone is found one base away. The same specimen was also included in a second study, on yellow fever vaccine responses in identical twins. As noted in the second study: The T cell response to vaccination in identical twins was reported by the authors to appear partly convergent and partly personalized. The study precisely tracked vaccine-responding T cell clones in identical twins.

The sample was PBMCs. The origin of this receptor is a young woman in good health. The chain employs TRBV3-1 and TRBJ1-2; TRBD1 is possibly the D segment (5 matching bases). The nucleotides read TGTGCCAGCAGCCAAGAAGAGCGGGGCTACTATGGCTACACCTTC. Its coded protein is CASSQEERGYYGYTF.